Below, 30 T cell receptor beta chains from the same sample are listed, as sequenced in a study of blood T cell repertoires in COVID-19 (dated by TCRdb to the early 2020s). Libraries were constructed by the immunoSEQ multiplex PCR assay. The clones in this table, taken by TCRdb from immuneACCESS, are in-frame only. Not every clone is retained; where verified, under half of the shortfall comes from an unresolved V gene, and the cause of the rest is unknown. This sample is represented by under 350,000 clones; around nine tenths of them were singletons. Of the sample, under 2.5% is held by the ten largest clones. Input material: PBMCs or T cells enriched from blood (not recorded which). These receptor sequences come from a woman aged 60-70 years who had recovered from COVID-19.

V is TRBV28 and J is TRBJ1-2; weak D call: TRBD1 (5 bases). CDR3 size: 15 residues. Germline CDR1 MDHEN, CDR2 SYDVKM. Trimming stripped 3 bases from V and 3 bases from J, with 14 bases between. The CDR3 region has the DNA TGTGCCAGCAGTTTGTCGGCAGGGCAGGACTATGGCTACACCTTC. Translation: CASSLSAGQDYGYTF.

The chain couples TRBV2 to TRBJ2-1; D might be TRBD1 (5 bases). There are 12 residues in the CDR3. V was trimmed by 7 bases and J by 6 bases, leaving 10 bases between them. Germline lookup yields CDR1 SNHLY and CDR2 FYNNEI. CDR3 sequence (DNA): TGTGCCAGCACTGGGGCAGGCAATGAGCAGTTCTTC. This translates into CASTGAGNEQFF.

The gene calls are TRBV24-1 and TRBJ2-1; D might be TRBD1 (6 bases). The CDR3 covers 16 residues. Germline values: CDR1 KGHDR, CDR2 SFDVKD. The V gene lost 9 bases and the J gene lost 3 bases, with 20 bases spanning the gap. CDR3 sequence (DNA): TGTGCCACCGAACACGAGGAGGACAGAGACTACAATGAGCAGTTCTTC. It encodes CATEHEEDRDYNEQFF.

V is TRBV30 and J is TRBJ1-1; no definite D call. Germline values: CDR1 GTSNPN, CDR2 SVGIG (reference sequence). The CDR3 is 16 amino acids. Trimming took off 1 base at V and 2 bases at J, with 17 bases between the two ends. CDR3 bases: TGTGCCTGGAGTGCCTCTACCGGGGTTCTCAACACTGAAGCTTTCTTT. This gives the protein CAWSASTGVLNTEAFF.

Here the CDR3 DNA reads TGTGCCACCAGCAGACCGACAGGGCTAGCGGGGGTGAACGATGAGCAGTTCTTC. Residues: CATSRPTGLAGVNDEQFF. V gene TRBV15 combines with J gene TRBJ2-1; 10 bases are a match to TRBD2. J was trimmed by 8 bases and V by 2 bases; bases with no gene match: 15. This CDR3 spans 18 amino acids. CDR1 and CDR2 from the germline V gene are LNHNV and YYDKDF (reference sequence).

V gene TRBV5-1 combines with J gene TRBJ2-1, with a weak D call TRBD2 (6 bases). From germline, CDR1 is SGHRS and CDR2 YFSETQ. This CDR3 region has 14 residues. V was clipped by 0 bases and J by 3 bases, with 7 bases between them. The CDR3 here is CASSLEGLYNEQFF. CDR3 sequence (DNA): TGCGCCAGCAGCTTGGAGGGACTCTACAATGAGCAGTTCTTC.

The CDR3: CASIPWGGVVSTEAFF. CDR3 DNA: TGTGCCAGCATACCCTGGGGGGGGGTCGTAAGCACTGAAGCTTTCTTT. The chain has TRBV11-2 and TRBJ1-1; a possible D gene is TRBD1 (5 bases). The V and J ends lost 7 bases and 4 bases respectively, with 22 bases between them. Germline loops: CDR1 SGHAT, CDR2 FQNNGV. The CDR3 totals 16 residues.

V is TRBV3-1 (or the pseudogene TRBV3-2) and J is TRBJ2-7; no reliable D call. V was trimmed by 4 bases and J by 2 bases, leaving 18 bases between them. Germline CDR1 LGHDT, CDR2 YNNKEL (reference sequence). The CDR3 extends over 16 amino acids. The CDR3 loop reads CASSPYSEAFPYEQYF. Written as DNA, the CDR3 is TGTGCCAGCAGCCCATACTCTGAGGCGTTTCCCTACGAGCAGTACTTC.

The chain uses TRBV30 and TRBJ1-6, with D uncertain. The CDR3 sequence is 12 residues long. Germline-derived CDR1 and CDR2 are GTSNPN and SVGIG (reference sequence). V was cut by 1 base and J by 9 bases, with 7 bases left in between. The CDR3 protein is CAWSAQSSPLHF. In DNA, the CDR3 is TGTGCCTGGAGTGCCCAATCTTCACCCCTCCACTTT.

The chain links TRBV11-2 to TRBJ2-1, with 10 bases matching TRBD2. CDR3 length: 16 amino acids. Germline V gives CDR1 SGHAT, CDR2 FQNNGV. The ends lost 3 bases at V and 3 bases at J; junction bases unmatched: 5. CDR3 DNA sequence: TGTGCCAGCAGCTTCTACTTAGCGGGAGGCTACAATGAGCAGTTCTTC. Translated, it gives CASSFYLAGGYNEQFF.

The chain uses TRBV28 and TRBJ2-4; D is undetermined. The CDR3 is made up of 14 amino acids. Germline V CDR1 and CDR2: MDHEN, SYDVKM. V was cut by 6 bases and J by 1 base, with 10 bases left in between. CDR3 amino acids: CASSGVLAKNIQYF. Here the CDR3 DNA reads TGTGCCAGCAGCGGAGTTTTGGCCAAAAACATTCAGTACTTC.

This rearrangement joins TRBV27 to TRBJ1-3, with a weak D call TRBD1 (6 bases). V was pared by 5 bases and J by 0 bases, with 17 bases between. Germline V gene sequence: CDR1 MNHEY, CDR2 SMNVEV (reference sequence). This CDR3 region has 17 residues. CDR3 region: CASSAWGPGFSGNTIYF. DNA for the CDR3: TGTGCCAGCAGTGCTTGGGGGCCTGGTTTCTCTGGAAACACCATATATTTT.

J is TRBJ2-1 and V is TRBV6-5; D may be TRBD1 (7 bases). Trimming left V 7 bases short and J 8 bases short, with 21 bases between. The CDR3 spans 15 residues. In germline, CDR1 is MNHEY, CDR2 SVGAGI. In nucleotides, the CDR3 is TGTGCCAGCACTATCGGAGGGACAGTGTGGGATGAGCAGTTCTTC. This sequence encodes CASTIGGTVWDEQFF.

The genes are TRBV14 and TRBJ2-7; tentatively, D is TRBD1 (5 bases). Germline lookup yields CDR1 SGHDN and CDR2 FVKESK. The CDR3 covers 14 residues. V was shortened by 1 base and J by 6 bases, with 13 bases between the two germline ends. The CDR3 spells CASSQGKGDREQYF. The CDR3 nucleotides are TGTGCCAGCAGCCAAGGGAAAGGGGATCGCGAGCAGTACTTC.

The rearrangement uses TRBV9 and TRBJ2-5; 7 bases align to TRBD1. Germline V gene data show CDR1 as SGDLS and CDR2 as YYNGEE. CDR3 length: 17 residues. V gave up 4 bases and J gave up 2 bases; unmatched junction bases: 14. CDR3: CASSQTVGTVRQETQYF. CDR3 nucleotides: TGTGCCAGCAGCCAAACAGTCGGGACAGTCAGACAAGAGACCCAGTACTTC.

The chain combines TRBV27 with TRBJ1-2; the D gene is possibly TRBD1 (6 bases). The V end was cut by 5 bases, the J end by 7 bases, with 20 bases between. Germline assignment: CDR1 MNHEY and CDR2 SMNVEV (reference sequence). CDR3 length: 15 amino acids. In nucleotides, the CDR3 is TGTGCCAGCAGTCCCCGGGACACTACTAGGGGTGGCTACACCTTC. It translates to CASSPRDTTRGGYTF.

The chain carries TRBV12-3 or TRBV12-4 and TRBJ1-2; D gene unclear. V was shortened by 4 bases and J by 7 bases, with 13 bases between the two germline ends. The CDR3 runs 13 residues. The CDR3 reads CASSSDKVLGYTF. The CDR3 region has the DNA TGTGCCAGCAGTTCAGACAAGGTTCTTGGCTACACCTTC.

The table lists this clone with a count of one. The V and J genes are TRBV24-1 and TRBJ2-1; 8 nucleotides line up with TRBD1. Trimming cost V 2 bases and J 8 bases; bases outside gene matches: 13. Germline V gene data show CDR1 as KGHDR and CDR2 as SFDVKD. The CDR3 covers 17 residues. CDR3 nucleotides: TGTGCCACCAGTGATTCTTTACCAGGGGGCTTGAACGATGAGCAGTTCTTC. Its protein is CATSDSLPGGLNDEQFF.

The chain carries TRBV28 and TRBJ1-1, with a possible D match to TRBD1 (6 bases). This CDR3 comprises 12 residues. Per the germline V gene, CDR1 is MDHEN and CDR2 is SYDVKM. V shed 2 bases and J shed 10 bases, with 11 bases lying between them. The DNA for the CDR3 is TGTGCCAGCAGTTTAACAGGGTCTGGAGCTTTCTTT. Translation gives CASSLTGSGAFF.

This rearrangement joins TRBV18 to TRBJ2-2; D is possibly TRBD2 (6 bases). Looked up from germline, CDR1 is KGHSH and CDR2 is LQKENI. This CDR3 comprises 15 residues. The ends were cut back, 3 bases at V and 5 bases at J, with 13 bases in the middle. The CDR3 DNA reads as TGTGCCAGCTCACCTATGCGGGAATTGACCGGGGAGCTGTTTTTT. It codes for CASSPMRELTGELFF.

V gene TRBV2 combines with J gene TRBJ2-1, with no clear D. Germline V gene data show CDR1 as SNHLY and CDR2 as FYNNEI. V lost 6 bases, J lost 7 bases, and 10 bases lay in between. The CDR3 runs 12 residues. CDR3 region: CASSVEQNEQFF. The CDR3 nucleotides read TGTGCCAGCAGCGTAGAACAGAATGAGCAGTTCTTC.

The chain uses TRBV27 and TRBJ1-1; no clear D gene. V lost 5 bases and J lost 6, with 13 bases in between. CDR3 size: 13 residues. In germline, CDR1 is MNHEY, CDR2 SMNVEV (reference sequence). The CDR3 nucleotides read TGTGCCAGCAGTCTTCCCCCTCCTGCTGAAGCTTTCTTT. Protein sequence: CASSLPPPAEAFF.

J is TRBJ1-1 and V is TRBV7-3, with D possibly TRBD1 on 6 matching bases. Germline V gene data show CDR1 as SGHTA and CDR2 as FQGTGA. V lost 0 bases, J lost 5 bases, and 16 bases lay in between. This CDR3 has 16 amino acids. DNA for the CDR3: TGTGCCAGCAGCTTAACTGAATCCTTACAGGGAACTGAAGCTTTCTTT. Its protein product is CASSLTESLQGTEAFF.

V is TRBV5-1 and J is TRBJ2-5; 12 positions agree with TRBD2. There are 16 residues in the CDR3. Trimming took 3 bases from V and 3 from J; bases not matched to a gene: 6. Germline V gives CDR1 SGHRS, CDR2 YFSETQ. CDR3 in DNA: TGCGCCAGCAGCTACCGACTAGCGGGGGTAGAAGAGACCCAGTACTTC. Translation gives CASSYRLAGVEETQYF.

The rearrangement uses TRBV6-7 and TRBJ1-2; D gene ambiguous. TRBV6-7 is annotated as an ORF whose role is uncertain. The CDR3 runs 18 residues. V lost 0 bases and J lost 0, with 17 bases in between. The CDR3 protein is CASSYSINSWGANYGYTF. DNA for the CDR3: TGTGCCAGCAGTTACTCGATCAACTCTTGGGGAGCTAACTATGGCTACACCTTC.

V usage is TRBV27 and J usage is TRBJ1-1; D might be TRBD1 (6 bases). Germline V gene sequence: CDR1 MNHEY, CDR2 SMNVEV (reference sequence). V lost 5 bases to trimming and J lost 1 base, with 14 bases between them. The CDR3 runs 15 residues. CDR3 DNA sequence: TGTGCCAGCAGTGGCGCAGGGGCCTCGAACACTGAAGCTTTCTTT. This translates into CASSGAGASNTEAFF.

The chain employs TRBV5-3 and TRBJ1-2, with D possibly being TRBD1 (5 bases). TRBV5-3 is an ORF for which the function is uncertain. The CDR3 consists of 12 residues. Trimming shortened V by 0 bases and J by 7 bases, and 7 bases separated the two germline ends. The CDR3 region is CARSLDGAGYTF. The DNA of the CDR3 is TGTGCCAGAAGCTTGGATGGGGCTGGCTACACCTTC.

The chain uses TRBV19 and TRBJ1-2, with D uncertain. Trimming removed 9 bases at V and 1 base at J, with 12 bases between. The germline gives CDR1 LNHDA, CDR2 SQIVND (reference sequence). There are 13 residues in the CDR3. CDR3 in DNA: TGTGCCAGGGCAATGATTTATAACTATGGCTACACCTTC. It is translated as CARAMIYNYGYTF. The full variable domain, with the rest looked up from reference TRBV19 and TRBJ1-2, is DGGITQSPKYLFRKEGQNVTLSCEQNLNHDAMYWYRQDPGQGLRLIYYSQIVNDFQKGDIAEGYSVSREKKESFPLTVTSAQKNPTAFYLCARAMIYNYGYTFGSGTRLTVV.

The rearrangement uses TRBV6-5 and TRBJ1-6; D is perhaps TRBD1 (5 bases). The germline gives CDR1 MNHEY, CDR2 SVGAGI. The CDR3 consists of 14 residues. V dropped 8 bases and J dropped 7 bases, with 15 bases sitting between them. CDR3 coding DNA: TGTGCCAGCCGCCCCCGGCAGGGCAATTCACCCCTCCACTTT. It specifies CASRPRQGNSPLHF.

The rearrangement links TRBV2 to TRBJ1-2; D call uncertain. From germline, CDR1 is SNHLY and CDR2 FYNNEI. V was trimmed by 7 bases and J by 3 bases, leaving 12 bases between them. The CDR3 loop spans 13 amino acids. The CDR3 coding sequence is TGTGCCAGCAATTCTGACACCTACTATGGCTACACCTTC. Translated: CASNSDTYYGYTF.